This is a list of T cell receptor beta chains from one sample in a study of Ad26.COV2.S vaccination and SARS-CoV-2 variants. The protocol was immunoSEQ multiplex PCR, while the TCRdb copy is restricted to in-frame clones and leaves out a portion. The table has around 300,000 clones, approximately 86% seen once. Sequencing used peripheral blood, obtained in a trial of Ad26.COV2.S vaccine versus placebo. The origin of the receptors is a person aged 18-60 years who received the Ad26.COV2.S COVID-19 vaccine or a placebo. CDR3s include the opening cysteine and the closing phenylalanine or tryptophan. A D gene is named only where the DNA matches it firmly. Only part of the rows carry a size: once, few, many, or a class if the clone is expanded.

clone size	V gene	J gene	D gene	CDR3 length	CDR3 protein	CDR3 DNA
.	TRBV4-1	TRBJ2-2	TRBD2	18	CASSQGPSGGTNTGELFF	TGCGCCAGCAGCCAAGGTCCTAGCGGGGGCACGAACACCGGGGAGCTGTTTTTT
once	TRBV23-1	TRBJ1-1	TRBD1	17	CASASYLSGTVNTEAFF	TGCGCCAGCGCTTCTTACTTATCCGGGACAGTGAACACTGAAGCTTTCTTT
few	TRBV11-2	TRBJ2-7	.	10	CASSSYEQYF	TGTGCCAGCAGCTCCTACGAGCAGTACTTC
.	TRBV18	TRBJ2-5	.	12	CASSPQQETQYF	TGTGCCAGCTCACCACAACAAGAGACCCAGTACTTC
.	TRBV3-1/TRBV3-2	TRBJ2-1	.	12	CASSQAYNEQFF	TGTGCCAGCAGCCAAGCCTACAATGAGCAGTTCTTC
.	TRBV5-1	TRBJ2-1	TRBD2	14	CASSSLAGLNEQFF	TGCGCCAGCAGCTCTCTAGCGGGGCTCAATGAGCAGTTCTTC
.	TRBV7-3	TRBJ2-1	TRBD2	14	CASSLLAAYNEQFF	TGTGCCAGCAGCTTGCTAGCGGCGTACAATGAGCAGTTCTTC
few	TRBV10-3	TRBJ2-1	TRBD2	17	CAISSGDLAGPYNEQFF	TGTGCCATCAGTTCAGGAGATCTAGCGGGACCCTACAATGAGCAGTTCTTC
.	TRBV6-5	TRBJ1-2	.	12	CASSRQAYGYTF	TGTGCCAGCAGCCGACAGGCCTATGGCTACACCTTC
few	TRBV27	TRBJ1-5	TRBD1	14	CASSPTGNYQPQHF	TGTGCCAGCAGCCCGACAGGGAACTATCAGCCCCAGCATTTT
.	TRBV7-7	TRBJ2-1	TRBD2	15	CASSLKSGGLNEQFF	TGTGCTAGCAGCTTAAAAAGCGGGGGGTTAAATGAGCAGTTCTTC
.	TRBV6-2/TRBV6-3	TRBJ2-7	.	11	CASSYLHEQYF	TGTGCCAGCAGTTACCTCCACGAGCAGTACTTC
.	TRBV25-1	TRBJ2-5	TRBD2	15	CASTPSGKGEETQYF	TGTGCCAGCACCCCTAGCGGGAAGGGGGAAGAGACCCAGTACTTC
.	TRBV5-5	TRBJ2-6	TRBD1	18	CASSSLGTVFSGANVLTF	TGTGCCAGCAGCTCCCTCGGGACAGTATTCTCCGGGGCCAACGTCCTGACTTTC
.	TRBV2	TRBJ2-2	TRBD2	20	CASSATSGALLVANTGELFF	TGTGCCAGCAGTGCGACTAGCGGGGCCCTTTTAGTCGCGAACACCGGGGAGCTGTTTTTT
.	TRBV29-1	TRBJ2-3	TRBD1	14	CSVGETGLADTQYF	TGCAGCGTTGGGGAGACAGGGTTGGCAGATACGCAGTATTTT
.	TRBV6-6	TRBJ2-1	.	16	CATRWQGEGSYNEQFF	TGTGCCACTAGGTGGCAGGGGGAGGGATCCTACAATGAGCAGTTCTTC
.	TRBV27	TRBJ2-2	TRBD1	15	CASGRQGTNTGELFF	TGTGCCAGCGGCCGACAGGGCACGAACACCGGGGAGCTGTTTTTT
.	TRBV9	TRBJ2-2	.	13	CASSVVSGGELFF	TGTGCCAGCAGCGTAGTATCAGGGGGGGAGCTGTTTTTT
.	TRBV3-1/TRBV3-2	TRBJ1-3	.	14	CASSPAGAGNTIYF	TGTGCCAGCAGCCCAGCAGGGGCAGGAAACACCATATATTTT
few	TRBV3-1/TRBV3-2	TRBJ2-2	.	13	CASSVLRPGELFF	TGTGCCAGCAGCGTGTTACGGCCCGGGGAGCTGTTTTTT
.	TRBV7-2	TRBJ2-1	TRBD2	16	CASSLGQTSGLPLAFF	TGTGCCAGCAGCTTAGGCCAGACTAGCGGGCTGCCTCTCGCCTTCTTC
.	TRBV18	TRBJ1-6	TRBD1	16	CASSPLTGDGRSPLHF	TGTGCCAGCTCACCCTTGACAGGGGACGGACGTTCACCCCTCCACTTT
.	TRBV29-1	TRBJ2-7	TRBD2	15	CSVETSGGADYEQYF	TGCAGCGTTGAGACTAGCGGGGGGGCCGACTACGAGCAGTACTTC
.	TRBV5-1	TRBJ2-2	.	18	CASSPLGGGAGITGELFF	TGCGCCAGCAGCCCGCTTGGAGGGGGCGCTGGGATCACCGGGGAGCTGTTTTTT
.	TRBV7-2	TRBJ2-3	TRBD2	16	CASSTSLAGGLDTQYF	TGTGCCAGCAGCACGTCTCTAGCGGGAGGTCTAGATACGCAGTATTTT
.	TRBV14	TRBJ1-5	.	15	CASSQGWGIGQPQHF	TGTGCCAGCAGCCAAGGATGGGGTATCGGGCAGCCCCAGCATTTT
.	TRBV6-2/TRBV6-3	TRBJ2-3	TRBD2	14	CASSYLRGDDTQYF	TGTGCCAGCAGTTACCTGCGGGGGGACGATACGCAGTATTTT
.	TRBV9	TRBJ2-3	TRBD2	14	CASSVEREIDTQYF	TGTGCCAGCAGCGTGGAGCGGGAGATAGATACGCAGTATTTT
.	TRBV9	TRBJ2-5	TRBD2	16	CASSPISSGGMETQYF	TGTGCCAGCAGCCCCATCTCTAGCGGGGGAATGGAGACCCAGTACTTC
.	TRBV30	TRBJ2-7	TRBD1	12	CACGQGIFEQYF	TGTGCCTGCGGACAGGGAATTTTCGAGCAGTACTTC
few	TRBV29-1	TRBJ1-1	.	10	CSVVRIEAFF	TGCAGCGTTGTTAGGATTGAAGCTTTCTTT
.	TRBV5-1	TRBJ2-1	.	16	CASSLAGAGSYNEQFF	TGCGCCAGCAGCTTGGCTGGGGCTGGGTCCTACAATGAGCAGTTCTTC
.	TRBV2	TRBJ1-4	TRBD1	14	CASRQGQGNEKLFF	TGTGCCAGCAGACAGGGACAGGGAAATGAAAAACTGTTTTTT
.	TRBV19	TRBJ2-6	.	15	CASTPSASGANVLTF	TGTGCCAGTACCCCTAGCGCCTCTGGGGCCAACGTCCTGACTTTC
.	TRBV4-3	TRBJ2-2	.	16	CASSQGSRAHTGELFF	TGCGCCAGCAGCCAAGGGAGCAGGGCGCACACCGGGGAGCTGTTTTTT
few	TRBV3-1/TRBV3-2	TRBJ1-3	.	16	CASSRTALLSGNTIYF	TGTGCCAGCAGCCGGACAGCCCTACTCTCTGGAAACACCATATATTTT
.	TRBV3-1/TRBV3-2	TRBJ1-2	TRBD1	13	CASSLTGGRGYTF	TGTGCCAGCAGCCTCACAGGGGGCCGTGGCTACACCTTC
.	TRBV28	TRBJ1-2	.	12	CASSLGSAGYTF	TGTGCCAGCAGTTTGGGTTCTGCTGGCTACACCTTC
few	TRBV4-1	TRBJ1-2	.	16	CASSQEGDRSNYGYTF	TGCGCCAGCAGCCAAGAAGGTGACAGGTCTAACTATGGCTACACCTTC
.	TRBV27	TRBJ2-2	.	13	CASSWDNTGELFF	TGTGCCAGCAGTTGGGATAACACCGGGGAGCTGTTTTTT
.	TRBV12-3/TRBV12-4	TRBJ2-7	.	13	CASMGGARYEQYF	TGTGCCAGCATGGGGGGGGCGAGGTACGAGCAGTACTTC
.	TRBV9	TRBJ2-6	TRBD2	16	CASSVGSGSGANVLTF	TGTGCCAGCAGCGTAGGCAGCGGGAGTGGGGCCAACGTCCTGACTTTC
.	TRBV10-3	TRBJ2-5	TRBD1	13	CAIRIQGRETQYF	TGTGCCATCAGGATACAGGGGAGAGAGACCCAGTACTTC
once	TRBV6-5	TRBJ2-2	TRBD2	15	CATLGEGGDTGELFF	TGTGCCACTCTGGGGGAGGGAGGGGACACCGGGGAGCTGTTTTTT
.	TRBV28	TRBJ1-6	.	14	CASSPTGDNSPLHF	TGTGCCAGCAGCCCGACAGGTGATAATTCACCCCTCCACTTT
.	TRBV7-9	TRBJ1-1	.	15	CASSLGMVGDTEAFF	TGTGCCAGCAGCTTAGGGATGGTGGGGGACACTGAAGCTTTCTTT
.	TRBV7-9	TRBJ2-7	TRBD1	13	CASSFRGGHEQYF	TGTGCCAGCAGCTTTAGAGGGGGCCACGAGCAGTACTTC
.	TRBV24-1	TRBJ2-7	TRBD1	15	CATSETGGVPNEQYF	TGTGCCACCAGCGAGACAGGGGGCGTACCCAACGAGCAGTACTTC
.	TRBV19	TRBJ1-3	TRBD1	17	CASSAGPTGGKGNTIYF	TGTGCCAGTAGTGCCGGACCAACAGGGGGCAAGGGAAACACCATATATTTT
.	TRBV29-1	TRBJ1-2	.	14	CSVTDGARDYGYTF	TGCAGCGTTACGGACGGGGCAAGGGACTATGGCTACACCTTC
.	TRBV6-5	TRBJ2-3	TRBD1	15	CASKIDRGSTDTQYF	TGTGCCAGCAAGATCGACAGGGGGAGCACAGATACGCAGTATTTT
.	TRBV5-1	TRBJ1-1	.	15	CASSSSATASDQAFF	TGCGCCAGCAGCTCGTCCGCGACAGCCAGTGACCAAGCTTTCTTT